This T cell receptor beta chain was documented in a study of shared clonotypes between healthy human individuals. Sequencing used immunoSEQ multiplex PCR; TCRdb keeps in-frame clones, though not all of them. Of about 660,000 clones detected, over 65% appear once; the ten largest clones hold 1.5% to 2%. This CDR3 comprises 11 residues. Trimming pared 1 base from V and 8 bases from J, leaving 7 bases between. Germline V gene sequence: CDR1 DFQATT, CDR2 SNEGSKA (reference sequence). As for this clone: The target antigen is unknown.

Study-level results: The sharing of 5% to 6.5% of naive CD4 clonotypes was seen across a handful of donors.

The sample was memory CD4+ T cells sorted from blood. Subset in this sample: CD45RA-negative fraction. The source of this sequence is a woman in her twenties or thirties in good health. The genes are TRBV20-1 and TRBJ2-3, with D possibly being TRBD1 (5 bases). Here the CDR3 reads CSARGQGTQYF. The CDR3 coding sequence is TGCAGTGCTAGAGGGCAGGGTACGCAGTATTTT.